This TCR beta chain stems from a study of PD-1 blockade in classical Hodgkin lymphoma. Study-wide results and limits: Before treatment, TCR diversity in newly diagnosed patients was reportedly lower than in healthy donors. Possibly reflecting disease activity or prior therapy, repertoire differences have causes that remain undefined. By C4D1, diversity of CD4+ TCRs had risen significantly, whereas that of CD8+ TCRs had not.

The protocol was immunoSEQ multiplex PCR, while the TCRdb copy is restricted to in-frame clones and leaves out a portion. The data show around 30,000 clones, 70% to 80% seen once. As for time point: cycle 4 day 1 (C4D1), after 5 to 7 weeks of nivolumab. Each and every patient relapsed after autologous stem cell transplantation, and patients got differing brentuximab vedotin exposure. Under best response, outcomes were complete response, partial response or progressive disease. Note on this clone: The antigen is not known.

The CDR3 runs 14 residues. V dropped 3 bases and J dropped 6 bases, with 15 bases sitting between them. Per the germline V gene, CDR1 is SGHRS and CDR2 is YFSETQ. The chain employs TRBV5-1 and TRBJ1-2; possibly TRBD1 for D (5 bases). Sequencing used peripheral blood mononuclear cells (PBMCs), obtained before the fourth cycle of nivolumab. This clonotype was obtained from a human donor with classical Hodgkin lymphoma. CDR3 sequence reads: CASSYLTEGNGYTF. The CDR3 DNA follows: TGCGCCAGCAGCTATCTCACGGAGGGGAATGGCTACACCTTC.